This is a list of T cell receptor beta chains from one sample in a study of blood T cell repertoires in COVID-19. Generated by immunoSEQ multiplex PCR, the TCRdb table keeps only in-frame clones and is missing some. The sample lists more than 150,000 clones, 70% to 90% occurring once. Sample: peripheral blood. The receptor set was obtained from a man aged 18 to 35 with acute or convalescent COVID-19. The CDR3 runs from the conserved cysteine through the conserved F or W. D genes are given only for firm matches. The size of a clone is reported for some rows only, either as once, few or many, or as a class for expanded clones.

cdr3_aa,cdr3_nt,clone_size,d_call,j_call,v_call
CANSGGLAVTDTQYF,TGTGCCAACTCTGGTGGGCTAGCGGTTACAGATACGCAGTATTTT,-,TRBD2,TRBJ2-3,TRBV5-8
CASSPQDYGQVNYGYTF,TGTGCCAGCTCACCACAGGACTACGGACAGGTCAACTATGGCTACACCTTC,-,TRBD1,TRBJ1-2,TRBV18
CASSSGVGEAFF,TGTGCCAGCAGTTCAGGGGTTGGTGAAGCTTTCTTT,-,-,TRBJ1-1,TRBV12-3/TRBV12-4
CASRHSYQETQYF,TGTGCCAGCAGGCACAGCTACCAAGAGACCCAGTACTTC,-,-,TRBJ2-5,TRBV12-3/TRBV12-4
CSVSGPPGRNEKLFF,TGCAGCGTAAGCGGGCCACCGGGGAGAAATGAAAAACTGTTTTTT,once,-,TRBJ1-4,TRBV29-1
CATSREGAGGAFQPQHF,TGTGCCACCAGCAGAGAGGGGGCAGGGGGCGCGTTTCAGCCCCAGCATTTT,-,TRBD1,TRBJ1-5,TRBV15
CASSPGQGKSPLHF,TGTGCCAGCAGCCCCGGACAGGGAAAATCACCCCTCCACTTT,-,TRBD1,TRBJ1-6,TRBV7-9
CASSLRGARNYGYTF,TGTGCCAGCAGTTTGCGGGGGGCGCGGAACTATGGCTACACCTTC,-,-,TRBJ1-2,TRBV27
CASSFARAYGYTF,TGTGCCAGCAGTTTTGCCAGGGCCTATGGCTACACCTTC,-,-,TRBJ1-2,TRBV28
CAWSLTSGNEQFF,TGTGCCTGGAGTCTGACTAGCGGAAATGAGCAGTTCTTC,-,TRBD2,TRBJ2-1,TRBV30
CASSSNTYTGELFF,TGTGCCAGCAGTTCAAACACATACACCGGGGAGCTGTTTTTT,-,-,TRBJ2-2,TRBV27